A selection of T cell receptor beta chains follows, all from one sample in a study of T cell responses to AZD1222 COVID-19 vaccine. Method: immunoSEQ multiplex PCR; TCRdb's copy keeps in-frame clones and lacks some. Of about 150,000 clones in the sample, around 90% were seen once. Sequencing was performed on peripheral blood, taken 28 days after the second dose of the MenACWY control vaccine. These receptors were taken from an adult who received the MenACWY meningococcal vaccine as a control. The CDR3 runs from the conserved cysteine through the conserved F or W. Fields, in order: V gene, J gene, clone size, D gene, CDR3 DNA, CDR3 protein. D genes are given only for firm matches. Expanded clones are given a class, and other clones once, few, many or no size at all.

v_call: TRBV19
j_call: TRBJ2-7
clone_size: once
d_call: NA
cdr3_nt: TGTGCCAGTTCTGACCCCCGAACGGATACCTACGAGCAGTACTTC
cdr3_aa: CASSDPRTDTYEQYF

v_call: TRBV7-6
j_call: TRBJ2-7
clone_size: NA
d_call: TRBD1
cdr3_nt: TGTGCCAGCAGCCCCCCGGGGACAGGGGCCTACGAGCAGTACTTC
cdr3_aa: CASSPPGTGAYEQYF

v_call: TRBV7-2
j_call: TRBJ1-1
clone_size: NA
d_call: TRBD1
cdr3_nt: TGTGCCAGCAGACCGGGACAGGGATACACTGAAGCTTTCTTT
cdr3_aa: CASRPGQGYTEAFF

v_call: TRBV6-4
j_call: TRBJ2-2
clone_size: NA
d_call: NA
cdr3_nt: TGTGCCAGCAGTGACTCGAGCCAAAACACCGGGGAGCTGTTTTTT
cdr3_aa: CASSDSSQNTGELFF

v_call: TRBV6-5
j_call: TRBJ1-3
clone_size: NA
d_call: NA
cdr3_nt: TGTGCCAGCAGGCGCGCGGGACGCGGCGGAAACACCATATATTTT
cdr3_aa: CASRRAGRGGNTIYF

v_call: TRBV7-2
j_call: TRBJ2-5
clone_size: few
d_call: NA
cdr3_nt: TGTGCCAGCAGCTTACCCACGGTAGAGACCCAGTACTTC
cdr3_aa: CASSLPTVETQYF

v_call: TRBV6-5
j_call: TRBJ2-7
clone_size: NA
d_call: NA
cdr3_nt: TGTGCCAGCAGTAATGATCGGGGCTCCTACGAGCAGTACTTC
cdr3_aa: CASSNDRGSYEQYF

v_call: TRBV7-2
j_call: TRBJ2-2
clone_size: NA
d_call: NA
cdr3_nt: TGTGCCAGCAGCCCGCGAGTTTTACTTCGAGGCACCGGGGAGCTGTTTTTT
cdr3_aa: CASSPRVLLRGTGELFF

v_call: TRBV5-1
j_call: TRBJ2-3
clone_size: NA
d_call: TRBD2
cdr3_nt: TGCGCCAGCAGCTCCCGACTAGCGGTAAGGGCAGATACGCAGTATTTT
cdr3_aa: CASSSRLAVRADTQYF

v_call: TRBV9
j_call: TRBJ1-5
clone_size: NA
d_call: NA
cdr3_nt: TGTGCCAGCAGCGTATTCGGGGGGGAACAGCCCCAGCATTTT
cdr3_aa: CASSVFGGEQPQHF

v_call: TRBV5-1
j_call: TRBJ2-7
clone_size: NA
d_call: TRBD1
cdr3_nt: TGCGCCAGCAGCCACACAGGGGCCCACTACGAGCAGTACTTC
cdr3_aa: CASSHTGAHYEQYF

v_call: TRBV12-3/TRBV12-4
j_call: TRBJ1-4
clone_size: NA
d_call: NA
cdr3_nt: TGTGCCAGCAGTTTGGCAGGGACTGAAAAACTGTTTTTT
cdr3_aa: CASSLAGTEKLFF

v_call: TRBV6-5
j_call: TRBJ1-4
clone_size: NA
d_call: NA
cdr3_nt: TGTGCCAGCGGAAGGTCGGGTATCGAAAAACTGTTTTTT
cdr3_aa: CASGRSGIEKLFF

v_call: TRBV19
j_call: TRBJ2-5
clone_size: NA
d_call: TRBD2
cdr3_nt: TGTGCCAGTAGTCCACTAGCGGGGAGGGAGACCCAGTACTTC
cdr3_aa: CASSPLAGRETQYF

v_call: TRBV2
j_call: TRBJ1-2
clone_size: once
d_call: TRBD1
cdr3_nt: TGTGCCAGCAGTCAGACAGGGGCGGTTGGCTATGGCTACACCTTC
cdr3_aa: CASSQTGAVGYGYTF

v_call: TRBV19
j_call: TRBJ2-7
clone_size: NA
d_call: TRBD2
cdr3_nt: TGTGCCAGTAGTCGGTGGGGACTAGCGGGAGGGCCTATAATGGAGCAGTACTTC
cdr3_aa: CASSRWGLAGGPIMEQYF

v_call: TRBV18
j_call: TRBJ2-3
clone_size: NA
d_call: TRBD2
cdr3_nt: TGTGCCAGCTCACCACCGGGACTAGCCCCGCGGGCAGATACGCAGTATTTT
cdr3_aa: CASSPPGLAPRADTQYF

v_call: TRBV7-2
j_call: TRBJ1-4
clone_size: NA
d_call: NA
cdr3_nt: TGTGCCAGCAGCTTAGTGGTTAATGAAAAACTGTTTTTT
cdr3_aa: CASSLVVNEKLFF

v_call: TRBV4-1
j_call: TRBJ2-3
clone_size: NA
d_call: NA
cdr3_nt: TGCGCCAGCAGCCAAGAGGGACAAATGTATTTT
cdr3_aa: CASSQEGQMYF

v_call: TRBV5-5
j_call: TRBJ2-3
clone_size: NA
d_call: TRBD2
cdr3_nt: TGTGCCAGCAGCTCAGGGACTAGCGGGAGCACAGATACGCAGTATTTT
cdr3_aa: CASSSGTSGSTDTQYF

v_call: TRBV28
j_call: TRBJ2-1
clone_size: NA
d_call: TRBD2
cdr3_nt: TGTGCCAGCAGTGCCCTAGCGGGAGTTTCCGATGAGCAGTTCTTC
cdr3_aa: CASSALAGVSDEQFF

v_call: TRBV11-2
j_call: TRBJ2-1
clone_size: NA
d_call: NA
cdr3_nt: TGTGCCAGCAGCCCCCTCGAGCAGGGAGGCAATGAGCAGTTCTTC
cdr3_aa: CASSPLEQGGNEQFF

v_call: TRBV7-2
j_call: TRBJ2-2
clone_size: once
d_call: TRBD2
cdr3_nt: TGTGCCAGCAGCTTAGCCGGACTAGTCGTCGGGGAGCTGTTTTTT
cdr3_aa: CASSLAGLVVGELFF

v_call: TRBV19
j_call: TRBJ1-2
clone_size: NA
d_call: TRBD1
cdr3_nt: TGTGCCAGTAGTGCCCGGACAGGAGTCTATGGCTACACCTTC
cdr3_aa: CASSARTGVYGYTF

v_call: TRBV5-6
j_call: TRBJ2-7
clone_size: NA
d_call: NA
cdr3_nt: TGTGCCAGCAGCTTGGGAGCCGGGACGGACTACGAGCAGTACTTC
cdr3_aa: CASSLGAGTDYEQYF

v_call: TRBV2
j_call: TRBJ1-6
clone_size: NA
d_call: TRBD1
cdr3_nt: TGTGCCAGCAGTGAAGACCGGACAGGGTCAGGTTCACCCCTCCACTTT
cdr3_aa: CASSEDRTGSGSPLHF

v_call: TRBV11-3
j_call: TRBJ2-1
clone_size: NA
d_call: NA
cdr3_nt: TGTGCCAGCAGCGCGGCCTCGGGGGTCTCACACAATGAGCAGTTCTTC
cdr3_aa: CASSAASGVSHNEQFF

v_call: TRBV30
j_call: TRBJ1-6
clone_size: NA
d_call: NA
cdr3_nt: TGTGCCGGAAACAGGGAATTAGAGTCACCCCTCCACTTT
cdr3_aa: CAGNRELESPLHF

v_call: TRBV6-6
j_call: TRBJ2-3
clone_size: NA
d_call: NA
cdr3_nt: TGTGCCAGCGGGTTGGGGGGATTCACAGATACGCAGTATTTT
cdr3_aa: CASGLGGFTDTQYF

v_call: TRBV9
j_call: TRBJ2-6
clone_size: NA
d_call: TRBD1
cdr3_nt: TGTGCCAGCAGCCGAACAGGGGACTCTGGGGCCAACGTCCTGACTTTC
cdr3_aa: CASSRTGDSGANVLTF

v_call: TRBV9
j_call: TRBJ1-1
clone_size: NA
d_call: NA
cdr3_nt: TGTGCCAGCAGCGTCGCGGGGTCCGGGAACACTGAAGCTTTCTTT
cdr3_aa: CASSVAGSGNTEAFF

v_call: TRBV18
j_call: TRBJ2-4
clone_size: NA
d_call: TRBD2
cdr3_nt: TGTGCCAGCTCACCGGGGGAGGGTATCTGGAACATTCAGTACTTC
cdr3_aa: CASSPGEGIWNIQYF

v_call: TRBV28
j_call: TRBJ2-2
clone_size: NA
d_call: TRBD1
cdr3_nt: TGTGCCAGCAGCCCTAACCGGACAGGGTCGTTTATAAGCGGGGAGCTGTTTTTT
cdr3_aa: CASSPNRTGSFISGELFF

v_call: TRBV2
j_call: TRBJ1-1
clone_size: NA
d_call: NA
cdr3_nt: TGTGCCAGCAGTGCTGAGGGATGGACTGAAGCTTTCTTT
cdr3_aa: CASSAEGWTEAFF

v_call: TRBV11-2
j_call: TRBJ2-3
clone_size: few
d_call: NA
cdr3_nt: TGTGCCAGCAGCTTAGGACAGAGAGATACGCAGTATTTT
cdr3_aa: CASSLGQRDTQYF

v_call: TRBV7-7
j_call: TRBJ2-5
clone_size: NA
d_call: NA
cdr3_nt: TGTGCTAGCAGCTTAGGGGGGCCTCAAGAGACCCAGTACTTC
cdr3_aa: CASSLGGPQETQYF

v_call: TRBV5-8
j_call: TRBJ1-3
clone_size: NA
d_call: NA
cdr3_nt: TGTGCCAGCAGCTTGAAGACTCCTGGAAACACCATATATTTT
cdr3_aa: CASSLKTPGNTIYF

v_call: TRBV29-1
j_call: TRBJ2-3
clone_size: NA
d_call: NA
cdr3_nt: TGCAGCGTTTCAACCGACAGATATACGCAGTATTTT
cdr3_aa: CSVSTDRYTQYF

v_call: TRBV19
j_call: TRBJ2-1
clone_size: NA
d_call: NA
cdr3_nt: TGTGCCAGTAGTATGGCTAGCAATGAGCAGTTCTTC
cdr3_aa: CASSMASNEQFF

v_call: TRBV28
j_call: TRBJ2-1
clone_size: NA
d_call: NA
cdr3_nt: TGTGCCATAGGCGGGACAGCAGTCTACAATGAGCAGTTCTTC
cdr3_aa: CAIGGTAVYNEQFF

v_call: TRBV19
j_call: TRBJ1-3
clone_size: NA
d_call: NA
cdr3_nt: TGTGCCAGTAGTGGGGTTGACTCTGGAAACACCATATATTTT
cdr3_aa: CASSGVDSGNTIYF